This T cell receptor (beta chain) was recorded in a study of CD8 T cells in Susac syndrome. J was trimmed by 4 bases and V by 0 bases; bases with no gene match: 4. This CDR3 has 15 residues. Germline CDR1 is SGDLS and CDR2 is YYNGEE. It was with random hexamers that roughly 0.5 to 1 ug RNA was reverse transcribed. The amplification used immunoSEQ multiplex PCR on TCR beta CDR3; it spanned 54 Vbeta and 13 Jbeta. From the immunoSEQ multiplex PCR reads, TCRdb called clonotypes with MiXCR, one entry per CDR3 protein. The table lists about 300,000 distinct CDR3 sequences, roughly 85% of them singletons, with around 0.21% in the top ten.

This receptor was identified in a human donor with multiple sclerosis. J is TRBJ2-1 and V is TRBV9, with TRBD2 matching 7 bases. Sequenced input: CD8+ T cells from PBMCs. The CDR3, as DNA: TGTGCCAGCAGCGTAGTTGGGGGAGGGTACAATGAGCAGTTCTTC. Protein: CASSVVGGGYNEQFF.